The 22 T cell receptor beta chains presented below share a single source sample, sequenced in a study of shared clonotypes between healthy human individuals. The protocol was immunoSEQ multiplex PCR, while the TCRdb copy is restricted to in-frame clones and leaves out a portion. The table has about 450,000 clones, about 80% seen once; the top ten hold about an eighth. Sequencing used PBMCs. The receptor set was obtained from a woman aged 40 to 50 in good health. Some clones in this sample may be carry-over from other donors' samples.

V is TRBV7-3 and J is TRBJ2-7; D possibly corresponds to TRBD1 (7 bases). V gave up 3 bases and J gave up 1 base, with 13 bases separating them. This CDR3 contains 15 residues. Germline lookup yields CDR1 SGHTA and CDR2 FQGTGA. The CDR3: CASSLGQGGSYEQYF. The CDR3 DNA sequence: TGTGCCAGCAGCTTGGGTCAGGGGGGATCCTACGAGCAGTACTTC.

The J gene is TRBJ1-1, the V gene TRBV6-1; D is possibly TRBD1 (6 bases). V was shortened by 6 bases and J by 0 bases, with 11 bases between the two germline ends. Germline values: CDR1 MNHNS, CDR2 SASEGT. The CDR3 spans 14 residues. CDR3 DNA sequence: TGTGCCAGCAGGCAGGGGCCCGTGAACACTGAAGCTTTCTTT. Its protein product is CASRQGPVNTEAFF.

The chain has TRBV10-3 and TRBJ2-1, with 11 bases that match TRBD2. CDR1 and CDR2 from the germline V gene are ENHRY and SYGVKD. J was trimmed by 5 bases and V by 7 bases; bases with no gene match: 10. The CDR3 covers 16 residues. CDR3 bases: TGTGCCATCACCCCCGGGACTAGCGGTAATAACAATGAGCAGTTCTTC. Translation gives CAITPGTSGNNNEQFF.

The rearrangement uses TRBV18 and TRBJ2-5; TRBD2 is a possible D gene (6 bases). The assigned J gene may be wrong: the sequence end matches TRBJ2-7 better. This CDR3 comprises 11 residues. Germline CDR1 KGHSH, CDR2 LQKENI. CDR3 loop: CASSPGGEQYF. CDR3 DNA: TGTGCCAGCTCTCCCGGGGGCGAGCAGTACTTC.

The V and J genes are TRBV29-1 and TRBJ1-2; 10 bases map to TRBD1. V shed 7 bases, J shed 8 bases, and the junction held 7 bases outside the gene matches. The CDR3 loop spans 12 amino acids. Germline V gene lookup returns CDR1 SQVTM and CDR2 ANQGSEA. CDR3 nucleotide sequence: TGCAGCGCCGAAGGGACAGGGGAGGGCTACACCTTC. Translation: CSAEGTGEGYTF.

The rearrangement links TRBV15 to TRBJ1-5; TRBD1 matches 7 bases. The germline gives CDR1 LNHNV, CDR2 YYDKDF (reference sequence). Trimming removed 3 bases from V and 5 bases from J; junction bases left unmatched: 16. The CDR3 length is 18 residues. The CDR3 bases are TGTGCCACCAGCAGTAGACCTCGGGACAGTATTACCGATCAGCCCCAGCATTTT. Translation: CATSSRPRDSITDQPQHF.

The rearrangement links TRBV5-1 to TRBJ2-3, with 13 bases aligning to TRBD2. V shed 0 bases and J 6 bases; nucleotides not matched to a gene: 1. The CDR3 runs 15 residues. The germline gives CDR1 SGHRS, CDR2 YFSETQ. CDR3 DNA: TGCGCCAGCAGCTTGGGGACTAGCGGGAGTGATACGCAGTATTTT. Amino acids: CASSLGTSGSDTQYF.

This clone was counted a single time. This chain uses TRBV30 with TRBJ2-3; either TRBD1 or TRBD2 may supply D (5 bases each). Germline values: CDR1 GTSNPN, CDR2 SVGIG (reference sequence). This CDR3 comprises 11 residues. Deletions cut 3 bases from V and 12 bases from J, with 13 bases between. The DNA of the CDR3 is TGTGCCTGGAGCCTACTAGGGGAACAGTATTTT. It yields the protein CAWSLLGEQYF. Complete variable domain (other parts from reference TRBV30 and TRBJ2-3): SQTIHQWPATLVQPVGSPLSLECTVEGTSNPNLYWYRQAAGRGLQLLFYSVGIGQISSEVPQNLSASRPQDRQFILSSKKLLLSDSGFYLCAWSLLGEQYFGPGTRLTVL.

CDR3 residues: CASSLIQGYSNQPQHF. The CDR3 region has the DNA TGTGCCAGCAGCCTAATACAGGGATATAGCAATCAGCCCCAGCATTTT. J is TRBJ1-5 and V is TRBV28; maybe TRBD1 (6 bases). Germline V gene lookup returns CDR1 MDHEN and CDR2 SYDVKM. V was clipped by 6 bases and J by 0 bases, with 15 bases between them. CDR3 size: 16 residues.

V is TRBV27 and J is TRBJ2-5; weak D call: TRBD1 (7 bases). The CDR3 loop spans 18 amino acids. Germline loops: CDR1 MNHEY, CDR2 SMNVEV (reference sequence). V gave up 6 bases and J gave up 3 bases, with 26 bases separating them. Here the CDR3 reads CASRKTGRPGVAEETQYF. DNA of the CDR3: TGTGCCAGCAGAAAGACAGGGCGGCCGGGCGTAGCGGAAGAGACCCAGTACTTC.

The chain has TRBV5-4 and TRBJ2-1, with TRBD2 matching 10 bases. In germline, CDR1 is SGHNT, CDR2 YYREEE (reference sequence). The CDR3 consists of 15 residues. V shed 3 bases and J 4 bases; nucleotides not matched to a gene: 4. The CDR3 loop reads CASSSRLAGYNEQFF. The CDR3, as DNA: TGTGCCAGCAGCTCCCGACTAGCGGGTTACAATGAGCAGTTCTTC.

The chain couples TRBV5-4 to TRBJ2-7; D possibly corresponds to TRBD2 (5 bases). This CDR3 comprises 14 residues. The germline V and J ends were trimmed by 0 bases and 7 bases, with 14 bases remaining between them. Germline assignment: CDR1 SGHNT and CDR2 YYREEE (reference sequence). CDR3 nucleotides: TGTGCCAGCAGCTTGGCCATCCTAGCTCGGGAGCAGTACTTC. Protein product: CASSLAILAREQYF.

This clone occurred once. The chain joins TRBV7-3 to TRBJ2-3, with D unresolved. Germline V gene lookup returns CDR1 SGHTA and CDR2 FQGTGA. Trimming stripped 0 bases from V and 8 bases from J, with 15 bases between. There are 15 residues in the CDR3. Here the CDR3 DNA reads TGTGCCAGCAGCTTAACATCCGGGTCGGCTGGTACGCAGTATTTT. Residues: CASSLTSGSAGTQYF.

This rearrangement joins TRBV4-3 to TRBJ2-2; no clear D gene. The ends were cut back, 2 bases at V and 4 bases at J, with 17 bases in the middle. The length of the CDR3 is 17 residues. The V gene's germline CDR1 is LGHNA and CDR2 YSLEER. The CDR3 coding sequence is TGCGCCAGCAGCCAAACCGGGCCTCCCCTGGGCACCGGGGAGCTGTTTTTT. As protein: CASSQTGPPLGTGELFF.

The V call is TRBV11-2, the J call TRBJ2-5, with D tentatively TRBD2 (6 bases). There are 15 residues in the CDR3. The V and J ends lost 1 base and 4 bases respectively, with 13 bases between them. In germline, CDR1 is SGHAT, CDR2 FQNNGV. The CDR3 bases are TGTGCCAGCAGCTTAGGCCCGGCGGGGAGAGAGACCCAGTACTTC. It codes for CASSLGPAGRETQYF.

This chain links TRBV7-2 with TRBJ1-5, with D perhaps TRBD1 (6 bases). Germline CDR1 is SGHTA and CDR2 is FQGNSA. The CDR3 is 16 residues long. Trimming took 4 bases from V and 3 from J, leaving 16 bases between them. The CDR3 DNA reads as TGTGCCAGCAGCTCTCACATTGGACAGCCCAATCAGCCCCAGCATTTT. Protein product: CASSSHIGQPNQPQHF.

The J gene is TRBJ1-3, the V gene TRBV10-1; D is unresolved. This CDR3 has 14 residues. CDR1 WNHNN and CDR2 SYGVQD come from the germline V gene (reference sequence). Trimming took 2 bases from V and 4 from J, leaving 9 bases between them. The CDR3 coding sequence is TGCGCCAGCAGTGAGCCGCCGGGGGGAAACACCATATATTTT. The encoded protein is CASSEPPGGNTIYF.

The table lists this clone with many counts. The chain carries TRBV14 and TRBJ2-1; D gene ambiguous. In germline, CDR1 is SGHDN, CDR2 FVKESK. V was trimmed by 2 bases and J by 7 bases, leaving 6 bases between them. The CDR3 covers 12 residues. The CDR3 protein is CASSQLVNEQFF. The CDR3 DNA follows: TGTGCCAGCAGCCAATTAGTAAATGAGCAGTTCTTC.

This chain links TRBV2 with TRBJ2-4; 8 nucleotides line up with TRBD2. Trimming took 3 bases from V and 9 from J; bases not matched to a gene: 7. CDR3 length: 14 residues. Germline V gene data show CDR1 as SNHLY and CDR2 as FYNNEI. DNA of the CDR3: TGTGCCAGCAGTGATCCGGGACTAGAGGGCATTCAGTACTTC. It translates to CASSDPGLEGIQYF. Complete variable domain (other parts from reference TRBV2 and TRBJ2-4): EPEVTQTPSHQVTQMGQEVILRCVPISNHLYFYWYRQILGQKVEFLVSFYNNEISEKSEIFDDQFSVERPDGSNFTLKIRSTKLEDSAMYFCASSDPGLEGIQYFGAGTRLSVL.

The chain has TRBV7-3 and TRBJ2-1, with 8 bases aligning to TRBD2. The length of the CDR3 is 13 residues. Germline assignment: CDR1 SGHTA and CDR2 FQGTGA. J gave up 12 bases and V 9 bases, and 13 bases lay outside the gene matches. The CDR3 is CASGTRGDMMQFF. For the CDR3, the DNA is TGTGCCAGTGGGACTAGAGGAGACATGATGCAGTTCTTC.

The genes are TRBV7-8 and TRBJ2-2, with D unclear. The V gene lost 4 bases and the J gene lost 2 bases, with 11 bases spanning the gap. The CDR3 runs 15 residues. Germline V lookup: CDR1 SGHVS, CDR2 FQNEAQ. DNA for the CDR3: TGTGCCAGCAGCTCTAGACGGTCAAACACCGGGGAGCTGTTTTTT. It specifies CASSSRRSNTGELFF.

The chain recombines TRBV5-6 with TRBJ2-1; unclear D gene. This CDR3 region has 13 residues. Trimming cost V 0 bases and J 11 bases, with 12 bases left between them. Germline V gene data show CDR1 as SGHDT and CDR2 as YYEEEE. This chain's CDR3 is CASSLAGMGKQFF. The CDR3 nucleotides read TGTGCCAGCAGCTTGGCAGGAATGGGAAAGCAGTTCTTC.